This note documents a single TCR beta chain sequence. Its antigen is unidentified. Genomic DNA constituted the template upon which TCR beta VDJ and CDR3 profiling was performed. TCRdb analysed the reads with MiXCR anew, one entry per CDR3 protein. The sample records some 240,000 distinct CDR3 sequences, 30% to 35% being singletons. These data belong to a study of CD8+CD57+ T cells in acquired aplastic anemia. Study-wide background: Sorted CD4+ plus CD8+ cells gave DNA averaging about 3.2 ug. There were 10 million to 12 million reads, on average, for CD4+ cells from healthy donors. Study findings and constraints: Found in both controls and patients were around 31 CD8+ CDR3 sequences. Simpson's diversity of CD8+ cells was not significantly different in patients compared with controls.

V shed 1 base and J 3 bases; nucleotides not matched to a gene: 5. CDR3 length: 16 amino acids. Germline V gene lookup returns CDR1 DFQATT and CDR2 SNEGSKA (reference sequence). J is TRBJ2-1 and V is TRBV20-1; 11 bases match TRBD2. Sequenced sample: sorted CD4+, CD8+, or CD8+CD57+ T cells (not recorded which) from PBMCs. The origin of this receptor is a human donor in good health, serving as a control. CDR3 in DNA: TGCAGTGCTAGAGGAACCGGGACTAGCGGCTACAATGAGCAGTTCTTC. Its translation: CSARGTGTSGYNEQFF.